Listed below are T cell receptor beta chains from one sample, sequenced in a study of blood T cell repertoires in COVID-19. TCRdb's copy holds only in-frame clones and misses some; the assay was immunoSEQ multiplex PCR. The table lists about 160,000 clones, approximately 79% of them singletons, with approximately 7.7% in the top ten. The sample taken for sequencing was peripheral blood. These receptors were collected from a woman aged 55 to 70 with COVID-19, enrolled during active disease. CDR3s include the opening cysteine and the closing phenylalanine or tryptophan. A D gene is named only where the DNA matches it firmly. Expanded clones get a size class; other rows say once, few or many, or leave the size out.

TRBD2,TRBV19,TRBJ2-7,.,CASIGTSGPSEQYF,TGTGCCAGTATCGGGACTAGCGGGCCGTCCGAGCAGTACTTC
TRBD2,TRBV6-1,TRBJ2-5,.,CASSDRLAGSGGETQYF,TGTGCCAGCAGTGACCGACTAGCGGGGTCCGGGGGAGAGACCCAGTACTTC
TRBD1,TRBV18,TRBJ2-7,.,CASSPLDRVRHEQYF,TGTGCCAGCTCACCTCTGGACAGGGTGCGACACGAGCAGTACTTC
.,TRBV5-4,TRBJ2-1,.,CATLGLNGYNEQFF,TGTGCCACCCTGGGACTGAACGGCTACAATGAGCAGTTCTTC
TRBD2,TRBV5-1,TRBJ2-3,.,CASSLGRGGRSTDTQYF,TGCGCCAGCAGCTTGGGGCGCGGGGGTCGAAGCACAGATACGCAGTATTTT
TRBD2,TRBV24-1,TRBJ2-2,once,CATSGGLAQNTGELFF,TGTGCCACCAGTGGAGGACTAGCGCAGAACACCGGGGAGCTGTTTTTT
TRBD1,TRBV6-2/TRBV6-3,TRBJ1-2,.,CASSTGTGMIYGYTF,TGTGCCAGCAGCACCGGGACAGGGATGATCTATGGCTACACCTTC
TRBD2,TRBV7-2,TRBJ2-1,.,CASISGRAGDEQFF,TGTGCCAGCATTAGCGGGAGGGCCGGAGATGAGCAGTTCTTC
TRBD1,TRBV9,TRBJ1-1,.,CASSVGDRAAAEAFF,TGTGCCAGCAGCGTCGGTGACAGGGCGGCCGCTGAAGCTTTCTTT
.,TRBV5-1,TRBJ1-2,.,CASSLDPGVYYGYTF,TGCGCCAGCAGCTTGGATCCCGGAGTTTACTATGGCTACACCTTC
TRBD1,TRBV7-3,TRBJ1-2,few,CASTDRPGGGYTF,TGTGCCAGCACCGACCGGCCAGGGGGGGGCTACACCTTC
TRBD1,TRBV29-1,TRBJ1-1,many,CSVPGQGKAEAFF,TGCAGCGTCCCCGGACAGGGTAAGGCTGAAGCTTTCTTT
TRBD1,TRBV7-9,TRBJ1-1,.,CASSLFDRGAFF,TGTGCCAGCAGCTTATTTGACAGGGGAGCTTTCTTT
TRBD1,TRBV4-1,TRBJ1-1,.,CASSHADRGVTEAFF,TGCGCCAGCAGCCACGCGGACAGGGGGGTCACTGAAGCTTTCTTT
.,TRBV6-6,TRBJ1-5,.,CASSYLEPYQPQHF,TGTGCCAGCAGTTACTTAGAGCCATATCAGCCCCAGCATTTT
.,TRBV3-1/TRBV3-2,TRBJ2-1,.,CASSPSAGPYNEQFF,TGTGCCAGCAGCCCGAGCGCGGGCCCCTACAATGAGCAGTTCTTC
TRBD2,TRBV5-1,TRBJ2-3,once,CASSAGLAGRTDTQYF,TGCGCCAGCAGCGCGGGACTAGCGGGAAGAACAGATACGCAGTATTTT
TRBD2,TRBV27,TRBJ2-5,.,CASSLSIPSGMETQYF,TGTGCCAGCAGTTTATCGATTCCTAGCGGGATGGAGACCCAGTACTTC
.,TRBV19,TRBJ2-1,.,CAVRDISSYNEQFF,TGTGCCGTCCGGGACATCAGCTCCTACAATGAGCAGTTCTTC
TRBD1,TRBV5-6,TRBJ2-5,.,CASTYRDRGPETQYF,TGTGCCAGCACCTACCGGGACAGGGGACCGGAGACCCAGTACTTC
.,TRBV6-1,TRBJ2-2,.,CASQQGIGELFF,TGTGCCAGCCAACAGGGAATAGGGGAGCTGTTTTTT
.,TRBV28,TRBJ2-3,few,CATRGGSITDTQYF,TGTGCCACCAGGGGCGGGAGTATTACAGATACGCAGTATTTT
.,TRBV28,TRBJ2-5,few,CASSLAQVETQYF,TGTGCCAGCAGCCTAGCCCAAGTAGAGACCCAGTACTTC
.,TRBV3-1/TRBV3-2,TRBJ2-4,.,CASSRDAVGEDIQYF,TGTGCCAGCAGCCGGGATGCGGTCGGGGAAGACATTCAGTACTTC
TRBD1,TRBV7-9,TRBJ2-2,.,CASSLQGGQGITGELFF,TGTGCCAGCAGCTTACAAGGGGGACAGGGAATCACCGGGGAGCTGTTTTTT
TRBD1,TRBV30,TRBJ2-1,few,CAWGSGTGYNEQFF,TGTGCCTGGGGCTCCGGGACAGGCTACAATGAGCAGTTCTTC
.,TRBV19,TRBJ1-1,.,CASSIGETEAFF,TGTGCCAGTAGTATAGGTGAGACTGAAGCTTTCTTT
TRBD2,TRBV18,TRBJ2-2,.,CASSLLAETYTGELFF,TGTGCCAGCTCATTACTAGCGGAGACTTACACCGGGGAGCTGTTTTTT
TRBD2,TRBV11-2,TRBJ2-1,many,CASSLSGGLNEQFF,TGTGCCAGCAGCCTTAGCGGGGGGCTAAATGAGCAGTTCTTC
TRBD1,TRBV27,TRBJ1-5,.,CASSFGGMTGGSNQPQHF,TGTGCCAGCAGTTTTGGTGGTATGACAGGGGGTAGCAATCAGCCCCAGCATTTT
TRBD1,TRBV7-7,TRBJ1-5,.,CASSPGQGGHQPQHF,TGTGCTAGCAGCCCTGGACAGGGGGGGCATCAGCCCCAGCATTTT
TRBD1,TRBV30,TRBJ1-5,.,CAWSGTGMSSQPQHF,TGTGCCTGGAGCGGGACAGGGATGTCCAGTCAGCCCCAGCATTTT
TRBD1,TRBV3-1/TRBV3-2,TRBJ2-7,.,CASSPPDRGCHEQYF,TGTGCCAGCAGCCCCCCTGACAGGGGTTGCCACGAGCAGTACTTC
TRBD1,TRBV29-1,TRBJ2-7,.,CSVRDRGPDDEQYF,TGCAGCGTTCGGGACAGGGGGCCCGATGACGAGCAGTACTTC
TRBD1,TRBV7-8,TRBJ1-2,.,CASSSGQVYGYTF,TGTGCCAGCAGCTCGGGACAGGTCTATGGCTACACCTTC
TRBD2,TRBV7-3,TRBJ2-1,.,CASSLHLAGPWFF,TGTGCCAGCAGCTTACACCTAGCGGGTCCCTGGTTCTTC
.,TRBV6-5,TRBJ2-2,once,CASKLTNTGELFF,TGTGCCAGCAAACTCACGAACACCGGGGAGCTGTTTTTT
.,TRBV3-1/TRBV3-2,TRBJ2-5,.,CASRGGGAWETQYF,TGTGCCTCCCGAGGAGGGGGGGCTTGGGAGACCCAGTACTTC
TRBD1,TRBV19,TRBJ2-7,.,CASSPTGTGKSYEQYF,TGTGCCAGTAGTCCAACCGGGACAGGGAAATCCTACGAGCAGTACTTC
.,TRBV19,TRBJ1-2,.,CASSPSQGLVGGYTF,TGTGCCAGTAGTCCGAGCCAGGGGCTCGTCGGTGGCTACACCTTC
TRBD2,TRBV7-2,TRBJ2-7,.,CASSPQRGHSYEQYF,TGTGCCAGCAGCCCCCAGCGGGGGCACTCCTACGAGCAGTACTTC
TRBD1,TRBV18,TRBJ1-2,.,CASSRGTEANYGYTF,TGTGCCAGCTCACGAGGGACAGAAGCTAACTATGGCTACACCTTC
.,TRBV11-2,TRBJ2-2,.,CASSGVASVSNTGELFF,TGTGCCAGCAGCGGCGTGGCTAGCGTTTCGAACACCGGGGAGCTGTTTTTT
TRBD2,TRBV24-1,TRBJ2-1,.,CATSGDSGRNNEQFF,TGTGCCACCAGTGGGGATAGCGGGAGAAACAATGAGCAGTTCTTC
.,TRBV2,TRBJ1-2,.,CASSEVLNYGYTF,TGTGCCAGCAGTGAAGTACTTAACTATGGCTACACCTTC
.,TRBV21-1,TRBJ2-6,.,CASSTPIRTGSGANVLTF,TGTGCCAGCAGTACACCTATCCGAACGGGCTCTGGGGCCAACGTCCTGACTTTC
TRBD1,TRBV7-3,TRBJ2-3,once,CASSLQGQGATDTQYF,TGTGCCAGCAGCTTACAGGGACAGGGAGCGACAGATACGCAGTATTTT
TRBD2,TRBV9,TRBJ2-1,.,CASSVVAGPGNEQFF,TGTGCCAGCAGCGTGGTAGCGGGGCCGGGTAATGAGCAGTTCTTC
.,TRBV24-1,TRBJ1-6,.,CATSDSGHNSPLHF,TGTGCCACCAGTGATAGTGGCCATAATTCACCCCTCCACTTT
TRBD1,TRBV9,TRBJ2-2,.,CASSATGGYTGELFF,TGTGCCAGCAGCGCAACAGGGGGATACACCGGGGAGCTGTTTTTT